What follows describes a single T cell receptor beta chain. Its antigen is not known. The entry originates in a study of Ad26.COV2.S vaccination and SARS-CoV-2 variants. Overall study: The donor was enrolled in the Ad26.COV2.S arm of the COV1001 trial. Intramuscular Ad26.COV2.S doses were given once or twice, 56 days apart. General study findings and limits: It is possible that the TCR breadth and depth analyses underestimated the total T cell responses.

Treatment of the sample: about 20 received Ad26.COV2.S at low or high dose, single or two shots; roughly five received placebo; per-sample allocation not given. At day 63 after the first vaccine or placebo injection, samples were drawn. This Boston cohort included adults aged 18-55 years. Generated by immunoSEQ multiplex PCR, the TCRdb table keeps only in-frame clones and is missing some. The sample lists around 350,000 clones, around 84% occurring once. In germline, CDR1 is SGHNT, CDR2 YYREEE (reference sequence). The CDR3 is 15 amino acids. Trimming removed 1 base at V and 2 bases at J, with 7 bases between.

The sequenced sample was peripheral blood, obtained in a trial of Ad26.COV2.S vaccine versus placebo. This sequence joins TRBV5-4 and TRBJ1-6; D ambiguous. The receptor comes from a person between 18 and 60 years old who received the Ad26.COV2.S COVID-19 vaccine or a placebo. CDR3 DNA sequence: TGTGCCAGCAGCTTGTCCAGGACCTATAATTCACCCCTCCACTTT. Translated, it gives CASSLSRTYNSPLHF. The entire variable domain, with the rest obtained from reference TRBV5-4 and TRBJ1-6, is as follows: ETGVTQSPTHLIKTRGQQVTLRCSSQSGHNTVSWYQQALGQGPQFIFQYYREEENGRGNFPPRFSGLQFPNYSSELNVNALELDDSALYLCASSLSRTYNSPLHFGNGTRLTVT.